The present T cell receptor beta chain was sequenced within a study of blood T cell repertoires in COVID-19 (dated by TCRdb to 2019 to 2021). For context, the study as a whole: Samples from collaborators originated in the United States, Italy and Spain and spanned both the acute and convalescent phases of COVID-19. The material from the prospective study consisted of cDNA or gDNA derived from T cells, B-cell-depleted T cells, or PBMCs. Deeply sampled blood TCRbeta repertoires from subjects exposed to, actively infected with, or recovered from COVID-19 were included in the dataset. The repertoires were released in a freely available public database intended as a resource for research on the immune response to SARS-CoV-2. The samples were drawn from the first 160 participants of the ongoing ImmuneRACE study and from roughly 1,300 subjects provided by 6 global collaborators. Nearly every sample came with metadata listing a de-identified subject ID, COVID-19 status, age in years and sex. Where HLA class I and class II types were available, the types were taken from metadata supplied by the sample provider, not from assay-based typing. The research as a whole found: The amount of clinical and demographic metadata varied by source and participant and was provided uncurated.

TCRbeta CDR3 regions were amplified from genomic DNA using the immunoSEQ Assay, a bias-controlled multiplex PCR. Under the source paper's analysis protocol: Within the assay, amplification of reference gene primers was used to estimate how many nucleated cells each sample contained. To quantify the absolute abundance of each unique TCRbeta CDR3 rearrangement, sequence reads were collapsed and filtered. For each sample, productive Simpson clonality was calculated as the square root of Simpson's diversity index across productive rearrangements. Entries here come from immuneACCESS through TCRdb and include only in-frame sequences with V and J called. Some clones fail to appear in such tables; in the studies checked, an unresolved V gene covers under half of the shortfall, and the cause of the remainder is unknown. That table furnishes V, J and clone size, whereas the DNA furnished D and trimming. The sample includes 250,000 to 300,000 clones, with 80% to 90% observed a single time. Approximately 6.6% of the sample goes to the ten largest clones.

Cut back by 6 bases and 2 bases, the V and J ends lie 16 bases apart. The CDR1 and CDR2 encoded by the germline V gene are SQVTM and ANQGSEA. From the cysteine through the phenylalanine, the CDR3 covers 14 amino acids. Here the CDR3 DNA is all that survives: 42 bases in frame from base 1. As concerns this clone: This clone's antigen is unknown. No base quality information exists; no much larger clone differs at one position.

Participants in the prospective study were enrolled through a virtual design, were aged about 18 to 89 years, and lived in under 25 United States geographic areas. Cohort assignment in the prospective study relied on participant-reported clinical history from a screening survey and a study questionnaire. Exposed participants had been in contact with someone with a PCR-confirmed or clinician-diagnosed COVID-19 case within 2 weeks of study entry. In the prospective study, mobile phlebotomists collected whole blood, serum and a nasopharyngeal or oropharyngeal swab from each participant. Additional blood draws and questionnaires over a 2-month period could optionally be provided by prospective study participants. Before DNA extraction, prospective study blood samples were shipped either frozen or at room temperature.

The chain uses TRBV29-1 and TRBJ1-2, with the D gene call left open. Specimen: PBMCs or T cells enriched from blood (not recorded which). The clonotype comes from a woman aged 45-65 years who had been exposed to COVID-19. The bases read TGCAGCGTCGACGGGATAACCTCCAACTATGGCTACACCTTC. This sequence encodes CSVDGITSNYGYTF.